This T cell receptor beta chain was observed in a study of blood T cell repertoires in COVID-19. Study-level information: Donors in the United States, Italy and Spain gave samples during acute or convalescent COVID-19. From T cells, B-cell-depleted T cells, or PBMCs came the material, which was cDNA or gDNA.

There are 12 residues in the CDR3. Deletions cut 11 bases from V and 4 bases from J, with 14 bases between. Germline V gene sequence: CDR1 MNHEY, CDR2 SVGAGI. Study processing details: Quantification of nucleated cells was approximated via reference gene primer amplification. Clones were sequenced by immunoSEQ multiplex PCR, and TCRdb holds only the in-frame ones, with some missing. The V and J calls and clone size are taken from that table; D and trimming were inferred from the DNA. The sample has 150,000 to 200,000 clones; 82% are singletons. The sequenced sample consisted of peripheral blood. The rearrangement joins TRBV6-5 to TRBJ2-5, with D perhaps matching TRBD2 (6 bases). The clonotype was recovered from a woman between 25 and 40 years old with acute or convalescent COVID-19. DNA for the CDR3: TGTGCCTGCCGGGACTCATTAGAGACCCAGTACTTC. Protein sequence: CACRDSLETQYF.